A single sample gave rise to the 22 T cell receptor beta chains below, sequenced in a study of neurological immune-mediated disorders. TCRdb reanalysed the 5' RACE reads using MiXCR and keeps one entry per CDR3 protein. The table has some 25,000 distinct CDR3 sequences, over 5% seen once; the top ten hold less than 5%. The material sequenced was PBMCs. These receptors all stem from a woman between 35 and 50 years old in good health.

This clonotype was observed at least ten times. Here the CDR3 DNA reads TGTGCCAGCAGTTTTACCGGGACAGCCATAAGTTCCCAGCATTTT. It codes for CASSFTGTAISSQHF. The J gene is TRBJ1-5, the V gene TRBV27; 7 bases map to TRBD1. The J segment lost 11 bases and the V segment lost 3 bases, leaving 13 bases of the junction unmatched. The CDR3 has 15 amino acids. Germline-derived CDR1 and CDR2 are MNHEY and SMNVEV (reference sequence).

This clonotype has at least ten counts. J is TRBJ2-7 and V is TRBV20-1, with D possibly TRBD1 on 5 matching bases. The CDR3 contains 12 residues. The V end was cut by 3 bases, the J end by 6 bases, with 12 bases between. Looked up from germline, CDR1 is DFQATT and CDR2 is SNEGSKA (reference sequence). CDR3 in DNA: TGCAGTGCTAGTACTACAGGTACCGAGCAGTACTTC. Its translation is CSASTTGTEQYF.

The table lists this clonotype with many counts. The chain employs TRBV29-1 and TRBJ2-3; D not certain. The germline V and J ends were trimmed by 3 bases and 4 bases, with 8 bases remaining between them. CDR3 size: 12 residues. CDR1 SQVTM and CDR2 ANQGSEA come from the germline V gene. Written as DNA, the CDR3 is TGCAGCGTTGATGGTAGAGCAGATACGCAGTATTTT. It yields the protein CSVDGRADTQYF.

This clonotype rates as medium-sized (0.01 to 0.1%). V is TRBV20-1 and J is TRBJ2-1, with 11 bases aligning to TRBD2. Germline V gene data show CDR1 as DFQATT and CDR2 as SNEGSKA (reference sequence). There are 15 residues in the CDR3. V was clipped by 0 bases and J by 6 bases; unmatched bases: 4. CDR3 DNA sequence: TGCAGTGCTAGAGACCCCGGGACTAGCGGCAATGAGCAGTTCTTC. Protein sequence: CSARDPGTSGNEQFF.

This clonotype was picked up many times. The genes are TRBV12-3 or TRBV12-4 and TRBJ2-7; D is unresolved. V was shortened by 0 bases and J by 0 bases, with 6 bases between the two germline ends. The length of the CDR3 is 14 residues. DNA of the CDR3: TGTGCCAGCAGTTTAGCGGTCAGCTCCTACGAGCAGTACTTC. This codes for CASSLAVSSYEQYF.

This clonotype was seen at least ten times. This rearrangement joins TRBV6-6 to TRBJ1-5; possible D gene TRBD1, 5 bases. Trimming shortened V by 3 bases and J by 2 bases, and 14 bases separated the two germline ends. In germline, CDR1 is MNHNY, CDR2 SVGAGI (reference sequence). CDR3 length: 16 residues. In DNA, the CDR3 is TGTGCCAGCAGTTATCCCCTGGGGGATGGCAATCAGCCCCAGCATTTT. Translation: CASSYPLGDGNQPQHF.

This clonotype was counted at least ten times. The rearrangement links TRBV20-1 to TRBJ1-5; 10 bases match TRBD1. The J segment lost 6 bases and the V segment lost 1 base, leaving 6 bases of the junction unmatched. Germline CDR1 and CDR2: DFQATT and SNEGSKA (reference sequence). The CDR3 has 15 amino acids. The CDR3 loop reads CSARGQGAGGQPQHF. The CDR3 region has the DNA TGCAGTGCTAGAGGACAGGGGGCGGGAGGTCAGCCCCAGCATTTT.

This clonotype was counted ten times or more. The rearrangement uses TRBV28 and TRBJ2-7; 9 nucleotides line up with TRBD2. The CDR3 runs 15 residues. With V trimmed by 5 bases and J by 3 bases, 8 bases remained unmatched. Germline CDR1 and CDR2: MDHEN and SYDVKM. DNA of the CDR3: TGTGCCAGCAGTCTACTAGCGGGTGGAGGCTACGAGCAGTACTTC. Translating it yields CASSLLAGGGYEQYF.

This clonotype was observed many times. The chain couples TRBV27 to TRBJ1-6, with a possible D match to TRBD1 (6 bases). The V end lost 4 bases, the J end lost 8 bases, and 12 bases lay between the germline ends. CDR3 size: 14 residues. Germline V gives CDR1 MNHEY, CDR2 SMNVEV (reference sequence). In nucleotides, the CDR3 is TGTGCCAGCAGTTCCCAGACAGGTTATTCACCCCTCCACTTT. Translated: CASSSQTGYSPLHF.

The V call is TRBV12-2, the J call TRBJ1-1; the table assigns TRBD1, which was not confirmed against the DNA. TRBV12-2 is reported as a pseudogene. The CDR3 loop spans 19 amino acids. CDR3 sequence reads: CASRLAPPLTVAANTEAFF. In DNA, the CDR3 is TGTGCAAGTCGCTTAGCCCCCCCCCTGACAGTTGCAGCGAACACTGAAGCTTTCTTT.

This clonotype was seen ten or more times. The rearrangement joins TRBV5-4 to TRBJ1-1; 12 nucleotides line up with TRBD1. The CDR3 has 17 residues. The V segment lost 6 bases and the J segment 6 bases; nucleotides outside the gene matches: 15. In germline, CDR1 is SGHNT, CDR2 YYREEE (reference sequence). As DNA, the CDR3 is TGTGCCAGCACCCTCGGCTTCGGGACAGGGGGCCGTTCTGAAGCTTTCTTT. Translation: CASTLGFGTGGRSEAFF. The full variable domain, completed using reference TRBV5-4 and TRBJ1-1, is ETGVTQSPTHLIKTRGQQVTLRCSSQSGHNTVSWYQQALGQGPQFIFQYYREEENGRGNFPPRFSGLQFPNYSSELNVNALELDDSALYLCASTLGFGTGGRSEAFFGQGTRLTVV.

This clonotype was seen at least ten times. This chain connects TRBV9 to TRBJ2-1; D is perhaps TRBD1 or TRBD2 (5 bases each). This CDR3 spans 15 amino acids. Per germline, CDR1 SGDLS and CDR2 YYNGEE. V shed 3 bases and J shed 8 bases, with 18 bases lying between them. The CDR3 DNA reads TGTGCCAGCAGCGCGACCGGGACGCACTTGGATGAGCAGTTCTTC. It is translated as CASSATGTHLDEQFF. Variable domain in full (rest from reference TRBV9 and TRBJ2-1): DSGVTQTPKHLITATGQRVTLRCSPRSGDLSVYWYQQSLDQGLQFLIQYYNGEERAKGNILERFSAQQFPDLHSELNLSSLELGDSALYFCASSATGTHLDEQFFGPGTRLTVL.

This clonotype was seen at least ten times. V and J are TRBV11-1 and TRBJ1-6; D is uncertain. The CDR3 length is 16 residues. Germline CDR1 SGHAT, CDR2 FQDESV (reference sequence). The V end was cut by 2 bases, the J end by 4 bases, with 12 bases between. CDR3 sequence reads: CASSLFSQRYNSPLHF. The CDR3 bases are TGTGCCAGCAGCTTATTCTCGCAGAGGTATAATTCACCCCTCCACTTT.

This clonotype appeared many times. V is TRBV7-9 and J is TRBJ2-3; D ambiguous. V was cut by 0 bases and J by 5 bases, with 9 bases left in between. CDR1 SEHNR and CDR2 FQNEAQ come from the germline V gene (reference sequence). This CDR3 spans 14 amino acids. The CDR3 sequence: CASSLAETGDTQYF. The CDR3 bases are TGTGCCAGCAGCTTAGCGGAAACGGGAGATACGCAGTATTTT.

This clonotype was counted at least ten times. The chain carries TRBV5-1 and TRBJ2-1; D perhaps matches TRBD2 (6 bases). V was pared by 4 bases and J by 4 bases, with 9 bases between. CDR1 SGHRS and CDR2 YFSETQ come from the germline V gene. The CDR3 runs to 13 residues. The DNA of the CDR3 is TGCGCCAGCAGCCGGGACTCATACAATGAGCAGTTCTTC. This translates into CASSRDSYNEQFF.

This clonotype appeared many times. The chain couples TRBV7-9 to TRBJ2-7; tentative D call: TRBD2 (6 bases). V lost 3 bases and J 6 bases, leaving 15 bases between the germline ends. Looked up from germline, CDR1 is SEHNR and CDR2 is FQNEAQ (reference sequence). The CDR3 covers 14 residues. The CDR3 loop reads CASSFPGTFSEQYF. In DNA form, the CDR3 reads TGTGCCAGCAGCTTCCCCGGGACTTTCTCCGAGCAGTACTTC.

This clonotype was seen ten or more times. The genes are TRBV6-1 and TRBJ2-1; D is uncertain. Trimming took off 6 bases at V and 11 bases at J, with 11 bases between the two ends. Germline CDR1 MNHNS, CDR2 SASEGT. The CDR3 length is 11 residues. The CDR3 bases are TGTGCCAGCAGAGCAGGACCACAGCAGTTCTTC. Translating it yields CASRAGPQQFF.

Many counts were recorded for this clonotype. The V call is TRBV20-1, the J call TRBJ2-3; D ambiguous. CDR3 length equals 15 residues. Germline-derived CDR1 and CDR2 are DFQATT and SNEGSKA (reference sequence). The germline V and J ends were trimmed by 5 bases and 2 bases, with 17 bases remaining between them. As DNA, the CDR3 is TGCAGTGCTTTTCTCACTCCAAGGGTCACAGATACGCAGTATTTT. Residues: CSAFLTPRVTDTQYF.

The table lists this clonotype with many counts. The V and J genes are TRBV11-2 and TRBJ1-4; 10 bases align to TRBD1. J was trimmed by 6 bases and V by 5 bases; bases with no gene match: 3. CDR1 SGHAT and CDR2 FQNNGV come from the germline V gene. The CDR3 is made up of 14 amino acids. The CDR3 sequence is CASSRDRGDEKLFF. The CDR3 bases are TGTGCCAGCAGCCGGGACAGGGGCGATGAAAAACTGTTTTTT. Full variable domain (outside the CDR3, taken from reference TRBV11-2 and TRBJ1-4): EAGVAQSPRYKIIEKRQSVAFWCNPISGHATLYWYQQILGQGPKLLIQFQNNGVVDDSQLPKDRFSAERLKGVDSTLKIQPAKLEDSAVYLCASSRDRGDEKLFFGSGTQLSVL.

This chain links TRBV12-3 or TRBV12-4 with TRBJ2-3; D may match TRBD1 or TRBD2 (5 bases each). This CDR3 spans 16 amino acids. The V end lost 5 bases, the J end lost 2 bases, and 17 bases lay between the germline ends. DNA for the CDR3: TGTGCCAGCAGTCGGGACCCCGGGTCGGTCACAGATACGCAGTATTTT. As protein: CASSRDPGSVTDTQYF.

This clonotype was counted at least ten times. The chain is built from TRBV5-1 and TRBJ2-5; D is ambiguous. The germline V and J ends were trimmed by 0 bases and 4 bases, with 4 bases remaining between them. CDR3 length equals 12 residues. Germline CDR1 and CDR2: SGHRS and YFSETQ. The CDR3, as DNA: TGCGCCAGCAGCTTGGCCTCAGAGACCCAGTACTTC. Translation: CASSLASETQYF.

Relative to its sample, this clonotype is medium-sized (0.01 to 0.1%). DNA for the CDR3: TGTGCCATCTCCCAGCAGGGTTCCACCGGGGAGCTGTTTTTT. Translation gives CAISQQGSTGELFF. This chain uses TRBV10-3 with TRBJ2-2; a weak D match, TRBD1 (5 bases). The CDR3 totals 14 residues. Germline V CDR1 and CDR2: ENHRY, SYGVKD. V lost 8 bases and J lost 4, with 14 bases in between.